This T cell receptor beta chain is drawn from a study of metastatic and nonmetastatic thyroid tumors. Using MiXCR, TCRdb re-called clones from the PCR reads. The sample holds about 24,000 clones, roughly 25% seen once. Ten or more counts support this clone. Its antigen remains unidentified. V lost 7 bases and J lost 10, with 22 bases in between. This CDR3 is 14 amino acids long. The germline gives CDR1 LGHNA, CDR2 YSLEER. General observations from the study: Significantly higher TCR beta diversity was reportedly seen in malignant thyroid tumors than benign nodules, in blood and tumor.

Each patient went into thyroid surgery without having received any treatment. The sample consisted of tumor tissue. J is TRBJ1-1 and V is TRBV4-3, with D tentatively TRBD1 (5 bases). The origin of this receptor is a male donor with papillary thyroid cancer or a benign thyroid nodule (not recorded which). Some clones in this sample may be carry-over from other donors' samples. CDR3 coding DNA: TGCGCCAGCAAGTGGACAATGGAGGTGCGCGCAGCTTTCTTT. As protein: CASKWTMEVRAAFF.